The sequence of this T cell receptor beta chain was determined in a study of vaccination and CD4 T cells after COVID-19. The assay that was used to sequence DNA from cultured CD4+ T cells was the Oncomine TCR Beta short-read assay. From CD4+ T cells that had been cultured, genomic DNA was extracted. TCRdb re-called the PCR reads with MiXCR, one entry per CDR3 protein. The top ten clones hold 34% of a sample with fewer than 12,000 distinct CDR3 sequences, 64% of them seen once. V lost 5 bases, J lost 4 bases, and 10 bases lay in between. The CDR3 is made up of 13 amino acids. Germline values: CDR1 MDHEN, CDR2 SYDVKM. The treatment is: approximately 9-day PBMC culture with coronavirus spike peptide pools or control peptides (ViraFEST assay). To note about this clonotype: The antigen is unknown.

This chain connects TRBV28 to TRBJ2-3, with a weak D call TRBD1 (6 bases). The material sequenced was CD4+ T cells from blood, cultured in vitro. This TCR was sampled from a human donor who had recovered from COVID-19. The CDR3, as DNA: TGTGCCAGCAGTCTAGGGGGACCAGATACGCAGTATTTT. It translates to CASSLGGPDTQYF.